This entry is about one T cell receptor beta chain. The antigen remains unidentified. This sample is part of a study of beta chain features in type 1 diabetes. Stem cell-like memory, regulatory, central memory and naive CD4+ cells were sorted via CD45RO/CCR7/CD25/CD127/CD95/CD27. General study points: Shorter TCRB CDR3s, moderately but significantly so, were found in Type 1 diabetes patients in all four CD4+ subsets.

cDNA synthesis used the whole RNA isolate, giving expressed TCRB sequences. The method was immunoSEQ multiplex PCR; TCRdb's version includes in-frame clones alone and lacks a portion of them. The table includes fewer than 150,000 clones, around 7% detected once. CDR3 length: 16 amino acids. The germline V gene has CDR1 SGHAT and CDR2 FQNNGV. V dropped 1 base and J dropped 5; count of bases not matched to a gene: 7. The chain recombines TRBV11-2 with TRBJ2-2; TRBD1 matches at 7 bases. This receptor was obtained from a woman aged 25 to 39 in good health. The sequencing sample was made of central memory CD4+ T cells from blood. CDR3 amino acids: CASSLARGPITGELFF. CDR3 nucleotide sequence: TGTGCCAGCAGCTTAGCGAGGGGGCCCATAACCGGGGAGCTGTTTTTT. Full variable domain (outside the CDR3, taken from reference TRBV11-2 and TRBJ2-2): EAGVAQSPRYKIIEKRQSVAFWCNPISGHATLYWYQQILGQGPKLLIQFQNNGVVDDSQLPKDRFSAERLKGVDSTLKIQPAKLEDSAVYLCASSLARGPITGELFFGEGSRLTVL.